This T cell receptor (beta chain) was retrieved from a study of cytomegalovirus exposure and HLA in healthy donors. PCR amplification relied on 60 Vbeta primers (plus 13 Jbeta primers). Data came from immunoSEQ multiplex PCR; TCRdb stores just in-frame clones and leaves some out. The sample consists of roughly 180,000 clones, roughly 88% of them appearing once. CDR3 length: 15 residues. V was clipped by 5 bases and J by 5 bases, with 15 bases between them. Germline values: CDR1 SEHNR, CDR2 FQNEAQ (reference sequence). Study observations and caveats: Altogether, 160 or so TCR beta chains were recorded as cytomegalovirus-associated. A later analysis found most CMV-associated TCR beta chains apparently HLA-restricted. TCR sequences were mostly rare, though some public TCRs occurred in many donors. Follow-up analysis seemed to connect common viral pathogens with several of the most significant clusters identified.

Details on this clone: Its target is unknown.

The origin of this receptor is a girl aged 2-10 years in good health and CMV-seropositive. Sequenced sample: PBMCs. V usage is TRBV7-9 and J usage is TRBJ2-2; perhaps TRBD1 as D (6 bases). The CDR3 bases are TGTGCCAGCAGCCTCCAGACAGGACCGACCGGGGAGCTGTTTTTT. It specifies CASSLQTGPTGELFF.